The source of this T cell receptor (beta chain) is a study of cytomegalovirus exposure and HLA in healthy donors. The PCR used 60 Vbeta and 13 Jbeta primers. The data were produced by immunoSEQ multiplex PCR, yet TCRdb's version contains in-frame clones alone and is incomplete. The sample includes 100,000 or so clones, roughly 85% of them seen just once. CDR3 length: 19 amino acids. Losses at the gene ends were 6 bases for V and 0 bases for J; bases not matched to a gene: 17. CDR1 is ENHRY, CDR2 SYGVKD, per germline. Sequenced sample: PBMCs. This chain joins TRBV10-3 and TRBJ1-2, with 9 bases identical to TRBD1. The TCR comes from a man under 40 in good health and CMV-seronegative. Written as DNA, the CDR3 is TGTGCCATCAGATCCTTAGTTAAAACAGGGGGCGAATCTAACTATGGCTACACCTTC. Its protein is CAIRSLVKTGGESNYGYTF.